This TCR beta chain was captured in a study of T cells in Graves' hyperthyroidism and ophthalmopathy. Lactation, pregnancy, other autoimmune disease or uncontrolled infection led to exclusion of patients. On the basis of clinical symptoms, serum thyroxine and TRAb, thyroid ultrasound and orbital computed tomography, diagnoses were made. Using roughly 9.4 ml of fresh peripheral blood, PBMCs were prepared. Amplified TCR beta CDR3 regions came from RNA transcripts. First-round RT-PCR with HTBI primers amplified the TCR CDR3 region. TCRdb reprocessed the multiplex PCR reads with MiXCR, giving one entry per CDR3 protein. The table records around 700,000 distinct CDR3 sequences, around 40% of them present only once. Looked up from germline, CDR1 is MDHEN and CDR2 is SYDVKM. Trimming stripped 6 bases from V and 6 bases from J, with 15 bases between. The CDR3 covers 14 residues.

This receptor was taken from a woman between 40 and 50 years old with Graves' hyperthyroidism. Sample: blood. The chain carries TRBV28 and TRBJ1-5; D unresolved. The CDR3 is CASRSPRGLQPQHF. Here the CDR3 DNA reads TGTGCCAGCAGGAGTCCAAGAGGGCTTCAGCCCCAGCATTTT. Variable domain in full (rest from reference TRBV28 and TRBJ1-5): DVKVTQSSRYLVKRTGEKVFLECVQDMDHENMFWYRQDPGLGLRLIYFSYDVKMKEKGDIPEGYSVSREKKERFSLILESASTNQTSMYLCASRSPRGLQPQHFGDGTRLSIL.